This T cell receptor (beta chain) was retrieved from a study of cytomegalovirus exposure and HLA in healthy donors listed by TCRdb under 2017. Notes on the research overall: In an earlier analysis of several hundred of the donors, 276 Gb of sequence data and approximately 100 million unique TCR beta sequences from about 179 million T cells were reported. The later analysis used no new phenotypic data to find candidate immune exposures, relying instead on TCR beta sequences and their occurrence across donors. Among several hundred genotyped donors of the cohort, an average of approximately 220,000 unique TCR beta nucleotide sequences was sequenced per donor, of which about 18% were non-productive. Typing coverage varied by locus: roughly 629-640 donors for A, B, C, DRB1 and DQB1; approximately 500 for DQA1; about 590 for DPA1; roughly 450 for DPB1. To predict cytomegalovirus infection status, the study brought together high-throughput TCR immunosequencing, statistical association of individual TCRs with disease status, and machine learning. An early release that covered around 590 HLA-typed donors contained approximately 320 gigabases of sequencing data and 70 million to 100 million unique TCR sequences. Alongside the repertoire data, information on donor age, sex, ethnicity and CMV serostatus was compiled. A handful of DR-DQ haplotypes were handled as single units for association and clustering because linkage in the cohort was strong. In an earlier analysis of 500 to 650 of the donors, high-throughput TCR beta sequencing was used to judge whether each TCR beta V gene segment behaved as functional or pseudogenic. To study patterns of TCR occurrence, a later analysis re-analyzed previously published TCR beta repertoires from just over 650 donors and added high-resolution HLA genotyping. The aim of the study was to test whether cataloging public T cell receptors could identify signatures of past pathogen exposure. Of the 350 to 450 genotyped donors, approximately 80% were placed in the genetic ancestry cluster associated with self-reported Caucasian donors. A later genetic analysis took genome-wide SNP genotypes for about 55% of the roughly 670 donors and used that subset as a discovery cohort. A separate validation cohort of 100 to 150 different subjects was used in addition to the approximately 700-subject first cohort. HLA typing included class I and class II loci at four-digit resolution. All discovery cohort repertoires had been generated on a single sequencing platform. The T cell repertoires of several hundred subjects were profiled by immunosequencing and related to cytomegalovirus serostatus.

Library prep was done by the immunoSEQ multiplex PCR assay. A mixture of 60 forward primers for TCR Vbeta segments and 13 reverse primers for TCR Jbeta segments was used in the multiplex PCR. The CDR3 region of rearranged TCR beta genes was amplified from genomic DNA by a multiplex PCR assay. Amplified TCR beta libraries were sequenced as 87-base-pair reads on the Illumina HiSeq System. In the original analysis: In a later analysis, about 80 million unique TCR beta chains were counted across the roughly 670 repertoires, and around 11 million of these chains were shared by at least two donors. A nearest-neighbor algorithm error-corrected the raw reads and collapsed the reads into unique sequences, merging closely related sequences to remove PCR and sequencing errors. CDR3 sequences were aligned to IMGT reference sequences to assign V, D and J gene segments. For a sequence to be retained, a match of at least six nucleotides was required to both a V gene segment and a J gene segment. A rearrangement counted as productive if the CDR3 had no stop codons and remained in frame with V and J, and every other rearrangement counted as non-productive. Following IMGT convention, CDR3 was defined as the stretch from the second conserved V-encoded cysteine up to the conserved J-encoded phenylalanine. The earlier analysis of about 570 of the donors excluded any sequence lacking an unambiguous match to a single V gene segment. In an earlier analysis of roughly 500 of the donors, V segments were called functional above 56.7% productive rearrangements and were called segregating when the between-donor standard deviation exceeded 5%. To diagnose cytomegalovirus status from the catalog of TCR beta chain sequences, a statistical classification framework was built. V and J gene assignment, in a later analysis, came from comparing TCR nucleotide sequences with IMGT/GENE-DB human TR gene sequences. The TCRdist pipeline was used in a later analysis to assign CDR3 sequences and most-parsimonious VDJ recombination scenarios. In a later analysis, each TCR beta chain was defined by its CDR3 amino acid sequence together with its V-gene family, and reads lacking a unique V-gene family were excluded. In a later analysis, approximately 590 highly shared, low-generation-probability nucleotide sequences were removed to address suspected cross-contamination and a sequencing artifact. A later analysis calculated a clonal expansion index for each public chain from normalized within-repertoire ranks of inferred template counts. In a later analysis, generation probabilities were computed using a VDJ recombination model fitted to out-of-frame rearrangements, and the results were checked against IGoR. In a later analysis, TCR-TCR, TCR-HLA and TCR-CMV co-occurrence was scored with hypergeometric tests, and a repertoire-size bias correction was applied to TCR pairs. False discovery rates were estimated in a later analysis by permuting HLA or CMV assignments 20 times. A later analysis grouped co-occurring TCRs with DBSCAN, adding TCRdist sequence similarity when clustering within HLA-allele-positive subsets. Repertoires with fewer than 30,000 or more than 120,000 public chains were left out of co-occurrence clustering, as were about 5 repertoires with anomalous nucleotide sharing. TCRdb's version of the immuneACCESS table is confined to in-frame rearrangements and falls short of the full clone set. An unresolved V gene accounts for under half of the shortfall where checked; the remainder is of unknown origin. That table supplies the V and J calls and clone size; D and trimming were determined from the DNA. Present in this sample are 90,000 to 150,000 clones, 60% to 85% of which were seen just once. 9.5% to 15% of the sample lies in the top ten.

Broad study findings and their caveats: A further reported finding was that TCR beta sequences accurately predicted the HLA-A and HLA-B alleles for most subjects in the first cohort. A later analysis found that TCR association rates varied across HLA loci, with DRB1 alleles showing the most associated TCRs and HLA-C alleles the fewest. Because the 87-base-pair reads could not distinguish some IMGT-functional V segments, including TRBV6-2 and TRBV6-3, those segments were excluded. Specific HLA alleles were associated with 15,000 to 20,000 TCR beta sequences at a false discovery rate of 0.05 in a later analysis. According to a later analysis, parvovirus B19, influenza, CMV and Epstein-Barr virus appeared linked to several top co-occurrence clusters. In a later analysis, HLA-associated TCR beta chains were found to be more clonally expanded and to have lower generation probabilities than equally common non-associated chains. In vitro tests confirmed that a few of the cytomegalovirus-associated TCR beta chains recognize cytomegalovirus antigens. Because HLA typing was unavailable for some donors at each locus, only the typed subset was used in association tests. A total of 150 to 200 TCR beta chains were listed by the study as associated with cytomegalovirus. In this cohort, only TCR beta chains were sequenced, and detectable features were limited by the absence of alpha or paired-chain data. According to a later analysis, most CMV-associated TCR beta chains appeared to be HLA-restricted, and the HLA associations seemed to be driven largely by CMV exposure. The only immune exposure information available for the cohort was CMV serostatus. The classifier was reported to diagnose cytomegalovirus status with high specificity and sensitivity in both the original cohort and the validation cohort. In an earlier analysis of 587 of the donors, most TCR beta V segments appeared in productive rearrangements about 87% or about 30% of the time, broadly matching IMGT annotations. Most TCR sequences were seen in very few donors, while some public TCRs were found in many individuals. Linkage disequilibrium might explain the correlated functional status among segregating V segments, but an unknown experimental factor could not be ruled out. Sequencing depth was assumed to be roughly uniform across donors in the presence/absence analyses, though that assumption may not hold. In a later genetic analysis, fewer N-insertions in productive TCRs were reported among donors in an Asian-associated ancestry cluster than the approximately 670-donor mean. The authors suggested that the approach could potentially be generalized to other disease states and immunological phenotypes. V-gene and J-gene trimming of TCR beta chains was associated with a missense DCLRE1C variant in a later genetic analysis, and the association was replicated in an independent cohort. A cluster of highly shared sequence variants was judged likely to represent a technical artifact of the sequencing pipeline. When HLA alleles, especially DR and DQ, strongly co-occurred, TCR associations were difficult to assign to individual alleles. Because counts were too low, roughly 17 rarely observed V segments, including chromosome 9 orphons, were left out of the earlier analysis of some 600 of the donors.

As for this clone: Its antigen remains undetermined. No much larger clonotype is one base removed from it; base qualities were not supplied.

The cohort comprised several hundred healthy bone marrow donors. At the time of sampling, all cohort members were nominally healthy, though unrecorded immune exposures were likely present. The donor was CMV seropositive and was included in the group of 250 to 350 seropositive cohort members. Each donor provided a peripheral blood sample, and peripheral blood mononuclear cells were used for TCR beta sequencing. Genomic DNA was extracted from the blood cell samples with the Qiagen DNeasy Blood Extraction Kit. The CDR3 starts with the cysteine, ends with the phenylalanine, and has 13 residues. Left in the record is the CDR3 DNA by itself, 39 bases read in frame from the first base. Per the germline V gene, MGHRA is the CDR1 and YSYEKL is the CDR2. V is clipped by 3 bases and J by 7 bases, and the sequence between their germline boundaries is 12 bases long.

The TCR sequence derives from a woman in her forties in good health and CMV-seropositive. The sample was PBMCs. The sequence is built from TRBV4-1 and TRBJ2-5; a weak D assignment points to TRBD1 (5 bases agree). CDR3 loop: CASSQAGLGTQYF. The DNA is as follows: TGCGCCAGCAGCCAGGCAGGGTTGGGGACCCAGTACTTC.